This T cell receptor (beta chain) stems from a study of cytomegalovirus exposure and HLA in healthy donors. This clone was recorded once. Its target is unknown. Points from the study as a whole: The authors later found most CMV-associated TCR beta chains appeared HLA-restricted. Altogether, some 170 TCR beta chains were recorded as cytomegalovirus-associated.

Vbeta (60) and Jbeta (13) primers were used in the PCR. The assay was immunoSEQ multiplex PCR, and TCRdb's table has in-frame clones only and misses some. Of about 160,000 clones listed, approximately 84% were seen once; the top ten hold about 2%. The CDR3 has 14 amino acids. With 1 base clipped from V and 8 bases from J, the junction kept 7 bases outside the gene matches. The V gene's germline CDR1 is SGHNT and CDR2 YYREEE (reference sequence). The chain recombines TRBV5-4 with TRBJ1-2; 8 bases agree with TRBD1. Specimen: PBMCs. This sequence originates from a man aged 18-30 years in good health and CMV-seropositive. The CDR3 loop is CASSLRDRLEGYTF. DNA of the CDR3: TGTGCCAGCAGCTTGAGGGACAGGTTAGAAGGCTACACCTTC.